The clone carrying this TCR beta chain was counted many times. The antigen is unknown. The time point: persistent/refractory GD, antithyroid drugs over 5 years with positive TRAb. RNA isolated from PBMCs was used to make the TCR library. The data derive from a study of regulatory T cells in long-lasting Graves disease. The study, taken as a whole, reports: Compared with new cases, persistent Graves' patients showed reduced TCR diversity. Accuracy may have been reduced by the small sample size. TRBV28, TRBJ1-2 and TRBJ2-5 were favored in persistent disease.

Relying on iRepertoire HTBI primers and Arm-PCR of CDR3 regions, the team built TCR beta libraries. TCRdb independently ran MiXCR on the multiplex PCR reads; one entry per CDR3 protein. The sample carries hundreds of thousands of distinct CDR3 sequences, around a fifth recorded once. Germline V gene data show CDR1 as MDHEN and CDR2 as SYDVKM. The ends lost 7 bases at V and 5 bases at J; junction bases unmatched: 7. The length of the CDR3 is 14 residues. This specimen consisted of peripheral blood mononuclear cells (PBMCs), obtained when the disease was refractory, from a patient treated with antithyroid drugs. The sequence was collected from a female donor with Graves disease. The chain couples TRBV28 to TRBJ2-4; 8 bases line up with TRBD1. The CDR3 DNA follows: TGTGCCAGCACCCCGACAGGGGAAGAAAACATTCAGTACTTC. Amino acids: CASTPTGEENIQYF. Filled out from reference TRBV28 and TRBJ2-4, the complete variable domain reads DVKVTQSSRYLVKRTGEKVFLECVQDMDHENMFWYRQDPGLGLRLIYFSYDVKMKEKGDIPEGYSVSREKKERFSLILESASTNQTSMYLCASTPTGEENIQYFGAGTRLSVL.